The present entry profiles one TCR beta chain with its context. Its target is unknown. This sample is drawn from a study of cytomegalovirus exposure and HLA in healthy donors. With 60 Vbeta and 13 Jbeta primers, the PCR was carried out. Data came from immunoSEQ multiplex PCR; TCRdb stores just in-frame clones and leaves some out. The sample lists about 180,000 clones, around three quarters occurring once. The V gene lost 0 bases and the J gene lost 3 bases, with 13 bases spanning the gap. The CDR3 length is 16 residues. Looked up from germline, CDR1 is SGDLS and CDR2 is YYNGEE. General study results and limits: Later analysis showed most CMV-associated TCR beta chains appearing HLA-restricted.

V gene TRBV9 combines with J gene TRBJ2-1, with a tentative D call TRBD1 (7 bases). This sequence originates from a woman in her twenties or thirties in good health and CMV-seropositive. Sequenced material: PBMCs. The CDR3 spells CASSVGGGGNYNEQFF. Here the CDR3 DNA reads TGTGCCAGCAGCGTAGGAGGGGGCGGGAACTACAATGAGCAGTTCTTC.